This TCR beta chain was retrieved from a study of long-term antiretroviral therapy in people with HIV. General study findings and limits: Clonal expansions arising prior to ART prevailed in the repertoire at every time point. HIV repertoires had narrower CDR3 length ranges than controls.

Per the germline V gene, CDR1 is DFQATT and CDR2 is SNEGSKA (reference sequence). The CDR3 is 11 residues long. Trimming removed 6 bases from V and 4 bases from J, with 9 bases in between. They ran version v3.0 of the immunoSEQ assay at survey level. Sequenced by immunoSEQ multiplex PCR; TCRdb stores in-frame clones only, minus some. The table shows tens of thousands of clones, with about 80% occurring only once. With respect to this clone: Its antigen is undetermined.

This material consisted of unsorted PBMCs, taken 4.1 years after starting antiretroviral therapy. The chain has TRBV20-1 and TRBJ1-2, with a weak D call TRBD1 (6 bases). The sequence was obtained from a woman in her thirties or forties with HIV. CDR3: CSAVGGYGYTF. The CDR3 DNA sequence: TGCAGTGCAGTAGGGGGCTATGGCTACACCTTC.